This TCR beta chain derives from a study of cytomegalovirus exposure and HLA in healthy donors. Primers included in the PCR were 60 Vbeta and 13 Jbeta primers. Repertoires were generated with immunoSEQ multiplex PCR, while TCRdb's copy carries only in-frame clones and drops some. The table lists just over 150,000 clones, with 1.3% in the top ten. CDR1 is SGHTA and CDR2 is FQGTGA in the germline V gene. V was clipped by 1 base and J by 5 bases; unmatched bases: 6. This CDR3 has 15 amino acids. The sequence derives from a woman aged 60-75 years in good health and CMV-seronegative. The chain is built from TRBV7-3 and TRBJ1-1; 8 nucleotides match TRBD1. Sequenced input: PBMCs. The CDR3 region has the DNA TGTGCCAGCAGCTTAAATACAGGGGGGTCGACTGAAGCTTTCTTT. This encodes CASSLNTGGSTEAFF. Full variable domain (missing parts from reference TRBV7-3 and TRBJ1-1): GAGVSQTPSNKVTEKGKYVELRCDPISGHTALYWYRQSLGQGPEFLIYFQGTGAADDSGLPNDRFFAVRPEGSVSTLKIQRTERGDSAVYLCASSLNTGGSTEAFFGQGTRLTVV.